A single sample is the source of the 29 T cell receptor beta chains below, sequenced in a study of response to subunit inactivated influenza vaccine. TCRdb called the RT-PCR reads again in MiXCR, with one record for every CDR3 protein. The table shows around 580,000 distinct CDR3 sequences, with about 11% occurring only once. This sample comprised PBMCs from blood, obtained on the day of vaccination. The receptors originated from a man aged 50-60 years who received an inactivated influenza vaccine.

This clonotype was counted many times. The rearrangement joins TRBV15 to TRBJ1-4; no firm D call. Germline-derived CDR1 and CDR2 are LNHNV and YYDKDF (reference sequence). Trimming stripped 1 base from V and 0 bases from J, with 3 bases between. This CDR3 is 14 amino acids long. CDR3 in DNA: TGTGCCACCAGCAGAGCTGCAACTAATGAAAAACTGTTTTTT. It specifies CATSRAATNEKLFF.

The gene calls are TRBV5-1 and TRBJ2-5, with TRBD2 matching 13 bases. The V gene end was trimmed by 0 bases and the J gene end by 4 bases; junction bases not matched to a gene: 3. This CDR3 has 16 amino acids. CDR1 and CDR2 (germline): SGHRS, YFSETQ. The CDR3 bases are TGCGCCAGCAGCTTGGAGACTAGCGGGGGGCCAGAGACCCAGTACTTC. Its protein is CASSLETSGGPETQYF. The full variable domain, rest sourced from reference TRBV5-1 and TRBJ2-5, is KAGVTQTPRYLIKTRGQQVTLSCSPISGHRSVSWYQQTPGQGLQFLFEYFSETQRNKGNFPGRFSGRQFSNSRSEMNVSTLELGDSALYLCASSLETSGGPETQYFGPGTRLLVL.

The chain combines TRBV5-4 with TRBJ2-5, with 7 bases aligning to TRBD2. After removal of 1 base from V and 1 base from J, the junction contained 4 bases not matched to a gene. The CDR3 loop spans 15 amino acids. Germline-derived CDR1 and CDR2 are SGHNT and YYREEE (reference sequence). CDR3 bases: TGTGCCAGCAGCTTGCAGGGAGGGGTCCAAGAGACCCAGTACTTC. This translates into CASSLQGGVQETQYF.

This clonotype was counted between two and nine times. This chain uses TRBV25-1 with TRBJ2-5, with TRBD1 identical over 9 bases. The CDR3 is 15 amino acids. Germline CDR1 MGHDK, CDR2 SYGVNS. V lost 2 bases to trimming and J lost 4 bases; unmatched junction nucleotides: 5. CDR3 in amino acids: CASSESRDRAETQYF. Written as DNA, the CDR3 is TGTGCCAGCAGTGAAAGCCGGGACAGGGCAGAGACCCAGTACTTC.

The rearrangement links TRBV18 to TRBJ1-5; 9 positions agree with TRBD1. CDR3 length: 15 residues. Germline V gene sequence: CDR1 KGHSH, CDR2 LQKENI. V lost 6 bases, J lost 1 base, and 4 bases stayed unmatched. CDR3 in DNA: TGTGCCAGCTCGGGGACAGGGTCGAGCAATCAGCCCCAGCATTTT. Protein product: CASSGTGSSNQPQHF.

This clonotype was seen a handful of times. This chain links TRBV7-9 with TRBJ2-1; 7 bases agree with TRBD2. After removal of 5 bases from V and 9 bases from J, the junction contained 7 bases not matched to a gene. This CDR3 is built from 13 residues. The germline gives CDR1 SEHNR, CDR2 FQNEAQ (reference sequence). The CDR3 sequence is CASSTGLDVEQFF. CDR3 DNA sequence: TGTGCCAGCAGCACTGGACTAGACGTTGAGCAGTTCTTC. Combining the CDR3 with reference TRBV7-9 and TRBJ2-1 gives the whole variable domain DTGVSQNPRHKITKRGQNVTFRCDPISEHNRLYWYRQTLGQGPEFLTYFQNEAQLEKSRLLSDRFSAERPKGSFSTLEIQRTEQGDSAMYLCASSTGLDVEQFFGPGTRLTVL.

This clonotype occurred many times. V and J are TRBV7-9 and TRBJ2-2; no clear D gene. Trimming removed 0 bases at V and 9 bases at J, with 8 bases between. The CDR3 runs 13 residues. The V gene's germline CDR1 is SEHNR and CDR2 FQNEAQ (reference sequence). Here the CDR3 reads CASSLAGDWELFF. CDR3 bases: TGTGCCAGCAGCTTAGCCGGAGACTGGGAGCTGTTTTTT.

In this sample, this clonotype is medium-sized (0.01 to 0.1%). The J gene is TRBJ2-1, the V gene TRBV7-9, with 10 bases identical to TRBD2. The J segment lost 5 bases and the V segment lost 5 bases, leaving 6 bases of the junction unmatched. The length of the CDR3 is 15 residues. Germline CDR1 and CDR2: SEHNR and FQNEAQ (reference sequence). The CDR3 here is CASSPPSGSDNEQFF. The CDR3 DNA reads TGTGCCAGCAGCCCTCCTAGCGGGAGCGACAATGAGCAGTTCTTC. Drawing the rest from reference TRBV7-9 and TRBJ2-1, the complete variable domain is DTGVSQNPRHKITKRGQNVTFRCDPISEHNRLYWYRQTLGQGPEFLTYFQNEAQLEKSRLLSDRFSAERPKGSFSTLEIQRTEQGDSAMYLCASSPPSGSDNEQFFGPGTRLTVL.

In its sample, this clonotype was seen many times. V gene TRBV4-1 combines with J gene TRBJ1-4, with TRBD1 matching over 8 bases. The germline V gene encodes CDR1 MGHRA and CDR2 YSYEKL. The CDR3 has 15 amino acids. Losses at the gene ends were 0 bases for V and 8 bases for J; bases not matched to a gene: 5. CDR3 protein: CASSQDDRGGEKLFF. The CDR3 DNA is TGCGCCAGCAGCCAAGACGACAGGGGAGGGGAAAAACTGTTTTTT.

This chain uses TRBV20-1 with TRBJ1-5; TRBD1 might be the D (5 bases). This CDR3 has 13 amino acids. CDR1 is DFQATT and CDR2 is SNEGSKA in the germline V gene (reference sequence). Trimming cost V 0 bases and J 7 bases, with 10 bases left between them. The chain's CDR3 is CSARDTGRQPQHF. CDR3 sequence (DNA): TGCAGTGCTAGAGATACAGGTCGCCAGCCCCAGCATTTT.

This clonotype was observed a handful of times. The rearrangement links TRBV3-1 to TRBJ2-7; D is perhaps TRBD2 (5 bases). The CDR3 covers 15 residues. V was cut by 1 base and J by 4 bases, with 14 bases left in between. Germline CDR1 reads LGHDT; CDR2 reads YNNKEL (reference sequence). This CDR3 reads CASSQGRGRGYEQYF. Here the CDR3 DNA reads TGTGCCAGCAGCCAAGGACGCGGCAGAGGGTACGAGCAGTACTTC.

V usage is TRBV7-2 and J usage is TRBJ2-1, with D possibly TRBD1 on 7 matching bases. The CDR3 is 14 amino acids. V was clipped by 5 bases and J by 10 bases, with 18 bases between them. Germline CDR1 is SGHTA and CDR2 is FQGNSA. The DNA for the CDR3 is TGTGCCAGCAGCCCCAGGAACAGGGGAGGCGAGCAGTTCTTC. Translation: CASSPRNRGGEQFF.

Note on this clonotype: The junction shows a germline mismatch at one end, possibly a read error. The rearrangement links TRBV12-3 or TRBV12-4 to TRBJ2-3, with D unclear. The CDR3 has 11 amino acids. CDR3 amino acids: CASSLTDMQYF. In DNA, the CDR3 is TGTGCCAGCAGTCTTACAGATATGCAGTATTTT.

This clonotype was seen ten or more times. This chain connects TRBV9 to TRBJ2-5; maybe TRBD2 (6 bases). The V gene lost 4 bases and the J gene lost 5 bases, with 18 bases spanning the gap. Looked up from germline, CDR1 is SGDLS and CDR2 is YYNGEE. The CDR3 is made up of 15 amino acids. For the CDR3, the DNA is TGTGCCAGCAGCCTCATTGGAGGGGTTGGGGAGACCCAGTACTTC. This encodes CASSLIGGVGETQYF. Full variable domain (rest looked up from reference TRBV9 and TRBJ2-5): DSGVTQTPKHLITATGQRVTLRCSPRSGDLSVYWYQQSLDQGLQFLIQYYNGEERAKGNILERFSAQQFPDLHSELNLSSLELGDSALYFCASSLIGGVGETQYFGPGTRLLVL.

The chain combines TRBV4-3 with TRBJ2-7; D remains ambiguous. V lost 4 bases and J lost 2, with 9 bases in between. The CDR3 is made up of 13 amino acids. Germline assignment: CDR1 LGHNA and CDR2 YSLEER. CDR3 residues: CASSRERAYEQYF. The CDR3 DNA reads TGCGCCAGCAGCCGAGAAAGAGCCTACGAGCAGTACTTC.

Ten or more counts support this clonotype. The rearrangement joins TRBV6-5 to TRBJ1-1; D is ambiguous. This CDR3 comprises 12 residues. V lost 6 bases and J lost 8, with 13 bases in between. Per the germline V gene, CDR1 is MNHEY and CDR2 is SVGAGI. The CDR3 reads CASRWTYGEAFF. The CDR3 bases are TGTGCCAGCAGGTGGACTTACGGCGAAGCTTTCTTT.

This clonotype was counted at least ten times. CDR3 residues: CASRIRDRGYEQYF. The CDR3 DNA reads as TGTGCCAGCAGAATCCGGGACAGGGGTTACGAGCAGTACTTC. The rearrangement links TRBV5-6 to TRBJ2-7, with 10 bases identical to TRBD1. The CDR3 contains 14 residues. Unmatched junction bases numbered 6, after V lost 5 bases and J lost 4 bases. Germline V gene data show CDR1 as SGHDT and CDR2 as YYEEEE.

The chain carries TRBV5-1 and TRBJ2-6; no firm D call. Trimming cost V 0 bases and J 0 bases, with 16 bases left between them. The CDR3 sequence is 19 residues long. CDR1 and CDR2 (germline): SGHRS, YFSETQ. CDR3 bases: TGCGCCAGCAGCTTGGTGGGCAGTGTGGCTAGCTCTGGGGCCAACGTCCTGACTTTC. Its protein product is CASSLVGSVASSGANVLTF.

In this sample, this clonotype turned up a few times. The gene calls are TRBV12-3 or TRBV12-4 and TRBJ2-2; TRBD1 matches 7 bases. The CDR3 is 14 residues long. V dropped 6 bases and J dropped 3; count of bases not matched to a gene: 4. CDR3 sequence: CASRRGLDTGELFF. CDR3 DNA sequence: TGTGCCAGCAGGAGGGGGCTGGACACCGGGGAGCTGTTTTTT.

This sequence joins TRBV24-1 and TRBJ2-1; the match to TRBD1 covers 11 bases. With V trimmed by 6 bases and J by 7 bases, 7 bases remained unmatched. The length of the CDR3 is 15 residues. Per germline, CDR1 KGHDR and CDR2 SFDVKD. Written as DNA, the CDR3 is TGTGCCACCAGTCGGACAGGGGGCGCGAGGAATGAGCAGTTCTTC. This translates into CATSRTGGARNEQFF.

This clonotype was seen many times. The chain has TRBV7-9 and TRBJ2-3; the D is unclear. V was cut by 5 bases and J by 2 bases, with 8 bases left in between. CDR1 SEHNR and CDR2 FQNEAQ come from the germline V gene (reference sequence). The CDR3 contains 13 residues. In DNA, the CDR3 is TGTGCCAGCAGCCCAGAGGACACAGATACGCAGTATTTT. Its translation: CASSPEDTDTQYF.

The rearrangement links TRBV4-2 to TRBJ2-3; D remains ambiguous. Trimming took 2 bases from V and 0 from J, leaving 12 bases between them. The CDR3 extends over 16 amino acids. The germline gives CDR1 LGHNA, CDR2 YNFKEQ. CDR3 region: CASSQPGGSSTDTQYF. Here the CDR3 DNA reads TGTGCCAGCAGCCAACCGGGCGGCTCTAGCACAGATACGCAGTATTTT.

This clonotype has at least ten counts. The V gene is TRBV5-1, the J gene TRBJ2-3; TRBD2 is a possible D gene (5 bases). From germline, CDR1 is SGHRS and CDR2 YFSETQ. The CDR3 loop spans 13 amino acids. Trimming shortened V by 0 bases and J by 8 bases, and 10 bases separated the two germline ends. The CDR3 nucleotides read TGCGCCAGCAGCTTGGCCTTAGAGGGTACGCAGTATTTT. Translating it yields CASSLALEGTQYF.

This clonotype was found a few times. The rearrangement joins TRBV20-1 to TRBJ2-4; 8 positions match TRBD2. Germline assignment: CDR1 DFQATT and CDR2 SNEGSKA (reference sequence). There are 14 residues in the CDR3. V lost 2 bases and J lost 8; bases outside the gene matches: 8. The CDR3 sequence: CSARKGLDEYIQYF. The CDR3 DNA reads as TGCAGTGCTAGAAAGGGACTAGATGAATACATTCAGTACTTC.

This clonotype was recorded a few times. The chain recombines TRBV10-3 with TRBJ2-7, with D perhaps assigned TRBD1 or TRBD2 (5 bases each). Trimming took 7 bases from V and 1 from J, leaving 14 bases between them. Germline V gives CDR1 ENHRY, CDR2 SYGVKD. The CDR3 length is 14 residues. This chain's CDR3 is CAIKSGTPSYEQYF. CDR3 sequence (DNA): TGTGCCATCAAATCAGGGACGCCTTCCTACGAGCAGTACTTC.

This clonotype was recorded a few times. The chain carries TRBV10-3 and TRBJ1-1, with no clear D. V lost 3 bases to trimming and J lost 3 bases, with 5 bases between them. This CDR3 spans 12 amino acids. CDR1 is ENHRY and CDR2 is SYGVKD in the germline V gene. CDR3 region: CAISDGDTEAFF. CDR3 nucleotide sequence: TGTGCCATCAGTGACGGGGACACTGAAGCTTTCTTT.

V and J are TRBV6-2 or TRBV6-3 and TRBJ2-1, with a weak D call TRBD2 (7 bases). Trimming pared 5 bases from V and 5 bases from J, leaving 25 bases between. The germline CDR1 and CDR2 sequences are MNHEY and SVGEGT. The CDR3 spans 18 residues. CDR3 residues: CASSGQYREGVGHNEQFF. The CDR3 DNA reads TGTGCCAGCAGTGGGCAGTACAGGGAGGGGGTCGGTCACAATGAGCAGTTCTTC.

The chain recombines TRBV2 with TRBJ1-2, with unresolved D. Germline loops: CDR1 SNHLY, CDR2 FYNNEI. V was clipped by 7 bases and J by 4 bases, with 10 bases between them. CDR3 length: 12 amino acids. CDR3 nucleotides: TGTGCCAGCAACCTCAGAATCTATGGCTACACCTTC. It translates to CASNLRIYGYTF. The whole variable domain, remainder taken from reference TRBV2 and TRBJ1-2, is EPEVTQTPSHQVTQMGQEVILRCVPISNHLYFYWYRQILGQKVEFLVSFYNNEISEKSEIFDDQFSVERPDGSNFTLKIRSTKLEDSAMYFCASNLRIYGYTFGSGTRLTVV.

This clonotype was seen only a few times. The rearrangement links TRBV6-5 to TRBJ1-1, with 7 positions matching TRBD1. The CDR3 is 16 amino acids. Germline values: CDR1 MNHEY, CDR2 SVGAGI. The V segment lost 2 bases and the J segment 1 base; nucleotides outside the gene matches: 7. In DNA form, the CDR3 reads TGTGCCAGCAGTTACCCCCCGGGACAGAGGAACACTGAAGCTTTCTTT. Protein product: CASSYPPGQRNTEAFF.